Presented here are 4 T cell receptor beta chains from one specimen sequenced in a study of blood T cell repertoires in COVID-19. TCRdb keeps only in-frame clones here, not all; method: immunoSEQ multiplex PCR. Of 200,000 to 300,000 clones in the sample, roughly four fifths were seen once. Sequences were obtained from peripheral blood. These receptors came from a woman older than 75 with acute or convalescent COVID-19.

DNA of the CDR3: TGTGCCAGCAGCCCCCTCGACAGGGGTATTAGCAATCAGCCCCAGCATTTT. Amino acid sequence: CASSPLDRGISNQPQHF. The chain uses TRBV28 and TRBJ1-5; TRBD1 agrees at 8 bases. V shed 6 bases and J 0 bases; nucleotides not matched to a gene: 10. Per germline, CDR1 MDHEN and CDR2 SYDVKM. The CDR3 loop spans 17 amino acids.

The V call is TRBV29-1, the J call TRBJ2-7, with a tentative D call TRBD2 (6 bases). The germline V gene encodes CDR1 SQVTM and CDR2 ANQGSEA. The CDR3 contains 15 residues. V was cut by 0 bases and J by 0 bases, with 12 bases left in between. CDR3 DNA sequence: TGCAGCGTTGAAGATCGCGGGACGGCCTCCTACGAGCAGTACTTC. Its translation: CSVEDRGTASYEQYF.

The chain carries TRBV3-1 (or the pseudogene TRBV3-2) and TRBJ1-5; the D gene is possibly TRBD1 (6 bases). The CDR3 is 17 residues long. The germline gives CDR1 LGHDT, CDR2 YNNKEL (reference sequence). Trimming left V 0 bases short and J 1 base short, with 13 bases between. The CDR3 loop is CASSQDAGGGSNQPQHF. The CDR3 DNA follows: TGTGCCAGCAGCCAAGATGCGGGAGGGGGGAGCAATCAGCCCCAGCATTTT.

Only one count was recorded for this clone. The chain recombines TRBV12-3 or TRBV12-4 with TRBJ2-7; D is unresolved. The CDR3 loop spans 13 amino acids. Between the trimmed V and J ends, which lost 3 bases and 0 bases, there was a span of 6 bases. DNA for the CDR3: TGTGCCAGCAGTTTTCGCGGCTCCTACGAGCAGTACTTC. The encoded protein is CASSFRGSYEQYF.